This T cell receptor beta chain was profiled in a study of CDR3 diversity in severe acne. Germline V gene sequence: CDR1 DFQATT, CDR2 SNEGSKA (reference sequence). This CDR3 has 15 residues. Trimming removed 2 bases from V and 2 bases from J; junction bases left unmatched: 9. TCRdb processed the PCR reads anew with MiXCR; each CDR3 protein has one entry. Among approximately 97,000 distinct CDR3 sequences listed, around 56% were seen once. Sequences were obtained from blood. The chain links TRBV20-1 to TRBJ2-7; 7 bases map to TRBD2. This TCR was recovered from a male donor with acne. The CDR3 reads CSARKHPSGPYEQYF. The CDR3 DNA is TGCAGTGCTAGAAAGCACCCTAGCGGCCCCTACGAGCAGTACTTC.